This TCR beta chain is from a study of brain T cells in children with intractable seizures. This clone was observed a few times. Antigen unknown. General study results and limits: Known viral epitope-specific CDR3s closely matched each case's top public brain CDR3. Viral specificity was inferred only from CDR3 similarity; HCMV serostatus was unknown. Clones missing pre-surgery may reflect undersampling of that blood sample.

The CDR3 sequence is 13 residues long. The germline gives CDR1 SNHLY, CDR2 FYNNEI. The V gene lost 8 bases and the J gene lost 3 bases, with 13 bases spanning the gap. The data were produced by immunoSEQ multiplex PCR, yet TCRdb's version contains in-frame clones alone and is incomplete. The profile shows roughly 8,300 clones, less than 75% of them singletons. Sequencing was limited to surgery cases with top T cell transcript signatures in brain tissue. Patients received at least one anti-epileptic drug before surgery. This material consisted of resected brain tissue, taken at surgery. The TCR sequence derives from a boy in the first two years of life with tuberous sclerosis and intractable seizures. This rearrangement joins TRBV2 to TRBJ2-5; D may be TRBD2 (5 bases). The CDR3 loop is CASGTGWEETQYF. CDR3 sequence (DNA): TGTGCCAGCGGAACGGGGTGGGAAGAGACCCAGTACTTC.